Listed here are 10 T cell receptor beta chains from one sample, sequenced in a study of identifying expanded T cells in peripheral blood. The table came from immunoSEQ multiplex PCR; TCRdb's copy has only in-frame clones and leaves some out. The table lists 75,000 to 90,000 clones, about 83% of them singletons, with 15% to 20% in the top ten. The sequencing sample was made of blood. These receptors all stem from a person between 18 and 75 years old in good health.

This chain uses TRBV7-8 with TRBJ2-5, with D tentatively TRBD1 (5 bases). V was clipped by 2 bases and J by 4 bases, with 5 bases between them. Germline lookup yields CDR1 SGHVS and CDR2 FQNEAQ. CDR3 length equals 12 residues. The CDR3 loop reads CASSLRGETQYF. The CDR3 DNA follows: TGTGCCAGCAGCTTAAGGGGAGAGACCCAGTACTTC.

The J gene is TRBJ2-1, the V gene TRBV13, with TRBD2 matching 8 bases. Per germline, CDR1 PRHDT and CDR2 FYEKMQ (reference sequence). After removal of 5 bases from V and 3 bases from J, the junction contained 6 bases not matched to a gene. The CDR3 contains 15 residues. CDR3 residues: CASSDSGAHYNEQFF. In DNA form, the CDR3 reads TGTGCCAGCAGCGATAGCGGGGCACACTACAATGAGCAGTTCTTC. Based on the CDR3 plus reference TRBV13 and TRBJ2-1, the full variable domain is AAGVIQSPRHLIKEKRETATLKCYPIPRHDTVYWYQQGPGQDPQFLISFYEKMQSDKGSIPDRFSAQQFSDYHSELNMSSLELGDSALYFCASSDSGAHYNEQFFGPGTRLTVL.

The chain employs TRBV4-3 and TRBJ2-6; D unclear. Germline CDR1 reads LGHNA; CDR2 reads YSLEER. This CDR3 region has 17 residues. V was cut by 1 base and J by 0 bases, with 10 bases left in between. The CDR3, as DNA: TGCGCCAGCAGCCAAGCAGGAAGTTCCTCTGGGGCCAACGTCCTGACTTTC. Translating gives CASSQAGSSSGANVLTF.

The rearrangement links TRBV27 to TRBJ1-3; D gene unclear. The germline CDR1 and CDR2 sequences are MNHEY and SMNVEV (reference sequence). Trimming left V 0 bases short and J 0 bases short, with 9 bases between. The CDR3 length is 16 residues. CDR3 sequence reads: CASSLSATFSGNTIYF. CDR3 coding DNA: TGTGCCAGCAGTTTATCCGCGACATTCTCTGGAAACACCATATATTTT.

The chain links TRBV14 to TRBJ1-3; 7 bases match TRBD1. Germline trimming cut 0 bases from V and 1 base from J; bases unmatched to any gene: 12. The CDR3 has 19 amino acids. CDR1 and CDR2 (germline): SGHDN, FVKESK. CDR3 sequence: CASSQERGPRTGSGNTIYF. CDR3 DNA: TGTGCCAGCAGCCAAGAAAGGGGGCCCAGGACAGGTTCTGGAAACACCATATATTTT. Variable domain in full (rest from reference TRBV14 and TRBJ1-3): EAGVTQFPSHSVIEKGQTVTLRCDPISGHDNLYWYRRVMGKEIKFLLHFVKESKQDESGMPNNRFLAERTGGTYSTLKVQPAELEDSGVYFCASSQERGPRTGSGNTIYFGEGSWLTVV.

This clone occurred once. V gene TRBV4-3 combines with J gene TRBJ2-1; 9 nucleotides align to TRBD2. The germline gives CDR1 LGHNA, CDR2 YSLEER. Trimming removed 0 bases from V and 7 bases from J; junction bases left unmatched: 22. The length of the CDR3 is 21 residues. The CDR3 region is CASSQDFAPSGITSFGNEQFF. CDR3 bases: TGCGCCAGCAGCCAAGATTTCGCCCCTAGCGGGATAACGAGTTTCGGAAATGAGCAGTTCTTC.

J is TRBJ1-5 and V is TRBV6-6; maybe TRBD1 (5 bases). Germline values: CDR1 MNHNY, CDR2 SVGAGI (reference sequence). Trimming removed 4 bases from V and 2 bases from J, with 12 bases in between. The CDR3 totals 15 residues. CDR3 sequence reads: CASSSTRGGNQPQHF. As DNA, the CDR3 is TGTGCCAGCAGTTCTACTCGGGGGGGCAATCAGCCCCAGCATTTT.

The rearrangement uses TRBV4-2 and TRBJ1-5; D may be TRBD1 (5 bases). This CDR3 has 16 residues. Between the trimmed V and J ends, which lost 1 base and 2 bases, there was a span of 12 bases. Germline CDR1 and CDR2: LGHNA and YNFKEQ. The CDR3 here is CASSQGGIMGNQPQHF. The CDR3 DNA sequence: TGTGCCAGCAGCCAAGGGGGGATTATGGGCAATCAGCCCCAGCATTTT.

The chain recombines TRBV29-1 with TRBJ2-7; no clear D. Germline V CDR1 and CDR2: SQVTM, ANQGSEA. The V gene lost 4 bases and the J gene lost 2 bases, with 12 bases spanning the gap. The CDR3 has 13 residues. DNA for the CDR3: TGCAGCGTTGCCGAGGATAGTGCCTACGAGCAGTACTTC. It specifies CSVAEDSAYEQYF.

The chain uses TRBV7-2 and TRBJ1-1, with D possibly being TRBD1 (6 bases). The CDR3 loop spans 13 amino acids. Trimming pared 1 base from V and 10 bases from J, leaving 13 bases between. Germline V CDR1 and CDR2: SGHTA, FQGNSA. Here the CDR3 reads CASSLGRLGGAFF. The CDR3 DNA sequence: TGTGCCAGCAGCTTAGGACGATTAGGGGGAGCTTTCTTT.